This note documents a single T cell receptor beta chain sequence. V lost 5 bases to trimming and J lost 9 bases, with 11 bases between them. This CDR3 comprises 12 residues. Per the germline V gene, CDR1 is SNHLY and CDR2 is FYNNEI. These data belong to a study of blood T cell repertoires in COVID-19. Study as a whole: Some COVID-19 samples were acute and others convalescent; all came from the United States, Italy and Spain. PBMCs, B-cell-depleted T cells, or T cells provided the cDNA or gDNA that made up the material.

Authors' data handling: How many nucleated cells were present was estimated from reference gene primer amplification. Using immunoSEQ multiplex PCR, the repertoire was profiled, and TCRdb retains in-frame clones only, with some absent. V and J calls and clone size are as listed in that table; D and trimming were resolved from the DNA. The table shows around 200,000 clones, with 86% occurring only once. V usage is TRBV2 and J usage is TRBJ1-3, with D tentatively TRBD1 (5 bases). Sequenced sample: peripheral blood. The origin of this receptor is a man between 65 and 85 years old with acute or convalescent COVID-19. The CDR3 loop reads CASSPQGSTIYF. CDR3 sequence (DNA): TGTGCCAGCAGTCCCCAGGGTAGCACCATATATTTT.